This TCR beta chain was observed in a study of T-cell memory formation after mild COVID-19. Study information: TCR clusters showed largely donor specificity. Overall study findings and caveats: Balance between CD4 and CD8 was seen in clones contracting day 15 to 85, and a CD4+ lean was seen in later expanders. Memory from before infection featured some responding clones, which suggests cross-reactive memory joined. Mainly CM and EM harbored the contracting CD4+ clones; mainly EMRA harbored the CD8+ ones.

Via MiXCR, TCRdb re-called the 5' RACE reads, giving one row per CDR3 protein. The sample gives hundreds of thousands of distinct CDR3 sequences, approximately 15% of which show up once; about 8.1% is in the top ten. V gave up 3 bases and J gave up 4 bases; unmatched junction bases: 5. CDR1 is SGDLS and CDR2 is YYNGEE in the germline V gene. The CDR3 is 15 residues long. A word on this clonotype: Its antigen remains unidentified.

Specimen: PBMCs or a T cell subset sorted from them (not recorded which). The receptor's source is an adult woman who had mild COVID-19 (a few samples of this study predate the infection). Cell type and time point are not known. This sequence joins TRBV9 and TRBJ1-5, with 9 bases that match TRBD1. The CDR3, as DNA: TGTGCCAGCAGCGGAACGGGACAGGGTAATCAGCCCCAGCATTTT. It is translated as CASSGTGQGNQPQHF.